This T cell receptor (beta chain) was recovered during a study of technical replicates of blood from a few donors. The assay was immunoSEQ multiplex PCR, and TCRdb's table has in-frame clones only and misses some. This table holds approximately 66,000 clones, around 87% found once. Comments on this clone: This sample also contains other DNA sequences that code for the same CDR3.

This receptor was obtained from a human donor in good health. Some clones in this sample may be carry-over from other donors' samples. The sample consisted of PBMCs.

In nucleotides, the CDR3 is TGTGCCAGCAGCTTAGCGGGGGGGCCTGGAGATACGCAGTATTTT. Translated: CASSLAGGPGDTQYF. The chain recombines TRBV5-4 with TRBJ2-3; TRBD2 agrees at 10 bases. In germline, CDR1 is SGHNT, CDR2 YYREEE (reference sequence). Germline trimming cut 2 bases from V and 5 bases from J; bases unmatched to any gene: 5. The CDR3 extends over 15 amino acids.